The 29 T cell receptor beta chains below were found in one sample sequenced in a study of shared clonotypes between healthy human individuals. The table came from immunoSEQ multiplex PCR; TCRdb's copy has only in-frame clones and leaves some out. The sample includes millions of clones, about 92% seen only once; the top ten take around 0.14%. Sequencing used naive CD4+ T cells sorted from blood. Subset meaning: CD45RA+ positively selected. Receptor source: a man younger than 35 in good health.

The gene calls are TRBV5-6 and TRBJ1-6; 9 nucleotides match TRBD1. This CDR3 contains 15 residues. Germline values: CDR1 SGHDT, CDR2 YYEEEE. V was pared by 0 bases and J by 9 bases, with 4 bases of the junction left unmatched. CDR3 region: CASSLEDRGASPLHF. The CDR3 DNA reads as TGTGCCAGCAGCTTGGAGGACAGGGGCGCTTCACCCCTCCACTTT.

The rearrangement links TRBV6-5 to TRBJ1-2, with D maybe TRBD1 (5 bases). This CDR3 has 13 amino acids. The V gene's germline CDR1 is MNHEY and CDR2 SVGAGI. V was pared by 5 bases and J by 4 bases, with 11 bases between. The CDR3 DNA is TGTGCCAGCAGTGAGGGACGGGCCTATGGCTACACCTTC. Protein product: CASSEGRAYGYTF.

This clone has only one observation. The V gene is TRBV6-5, the J gene TRBJ1-1, with D unresolved. This CDR3 region has 15 residues. Trimming left V 0 bases short and J 5 bases short, with 13 bases between. In germline, CDR1 is MNHEY, CDR2 SVGAGI. CDR3 protein: CASSYSKLGKTEAFF. DNA of the CDR3: TGTGCCAGCAGTTACTCGAAATTGGGGAAGACTGAAGCTTTCTTT.

V gene TRBV2 combines with J gene TRBJ1-1, with D possibly matching TRBD1 (5 bases). CDR1 is SNHLY and CDR2 is FYNNEI in the germline V gene. V lost 7 bases, J lost 1 base, and 16 bases lay in between. This CDR3 region has 15 residues. CDR3 coding DNA: TGTGCCAGCAACAACTGGGGGTGGGAGAACACTGAAGCTTTCTTT. It codes for CASNNWGWENTEAFF.

V gene TRBV7-2 combines with J gene TRBJ1-2; D is possibly TRBD1 (5 bases). Trimming took 0 bases from V and 8 from J, leaving 13 bases between them. This CDR3 has 14 amino acids. Germline CDR1 and CDR2: SGHTA and FQGNSA. The CDR3 reads CASSLAGQPLGYTF. For the CDR3, the DNA is TGTGCCAGCAGCTTAGCGGGGCAGCCTCTGGGCTACACCTTC.

V and J are TRBV15 and TRBJ1-6; a weak D match, TRBD1 (5 bases). Trimming took off 0 bases at V and 9 bases at J, with 9 bases between the two ends. CDR1 and CDR2 (germline): LNHNV, YYDKDF (reference sequence). The CDR3 extends over 14 amino acids. The CDR3 nucleotides read TGTGCCACCAGCAGAGATCGGGGCCTTTCACCCCTCCACTTT. Translating it yields CATSRDRGLSPLHF.

This clone appeared once. The chain recombines TRBV5-4 with TRBJ1-1, with a tentative D call TRBD1 (5 bases). V lost 0 bases to trimming and J lost 1 base, with 10 bases between them. This CDR3 spans 15 amino acids. Germline V gene sequence: CDR1 SGHNT, CDR2 YYREEE (reference sequence). CDR3: CASSLAGRTNTEAFF. In DNA form, the CDR3 reads TGTGCCAGCAGCTTGGCGGGACGGACGAACACTGAAGCTTTCTTT.

In nucleotides, the CDR3 is TGTGCCTGGAACCCAGGGAAGGTCTCTGGGGCCAACGTCCTGACTTTC. Protein product: CAWNPGKVSGANVLTF. The chain is built from TRBV30 and TRBJ2-6, with a tentative D call TRBD1 (5 bases). Per the germline V gene, CDR1 is GTSNPN and CDR2 is SVGIG (reference sequence). The CDR3 covers 16 residues. V was clipped by 4 bases and J by 0 bases, with 13 bases between them.

The V and J genes are TRBV27 and TRBJ2-3; D gene ambiguous. CDR1 is MNHEY, CDR2 SMNVEV, per germline (reference sequence). Trimming removed 8 bases at V and 0 bases at J, with 15 bases between. CDR3 length: 15 amino acids. The CDR3 spells CASALGTLSTDTQYF. Written as DNA, the CDR3 is TGTGCCAGCGCATTAGGAACCCTTAGCACAGATACGCAGTATTTT.

CDR3 DNA sequence: TGTGCCACCCGCAGTCCCTACGAGCAGTACTTC. Its translation is CATRSPYEQYF. This chain joins TRBV28 and TRBJ2-5; D call uncertain. The end of the DNA fits TRBJ2-7 better, so the J call may be wrong. In germline, CDR1 is MDHEN, CDR2 SYDVKM. This CDR3 has 11 residues.

This clone has only one observation. The V gene is TRBV18, the J gene TRBJ2-3, with TRBD1 matching 11 bases. V was clipped by 2 bases and J by 4 bases; unmatched bases: 8. This CDR3 is built from 17 residues. Germline values: CDR1 KGHSH, CDR2 LQKENI. CDR3 bases: TGTGCCAGCTCACCAACCGCGGGGACAGGGGGTCCAGATACGCAGTATTTT. Protein: CASSPTAGTGGPDTQYF. Complete variable domain (other parts from reference TRBV18 and TRBJ2-3): NAGVMQNPRHLVRRRGQEARLRCSPMKGHSHVYWYRQLPEEGLKFMVYLQKENIIDESGMPKERFSAEFPKEGPSILRIQQVVRGDSAAYFCASSPTAGTGGPDTQYFGPGTRLTVL.

J is TRBJ1-3 and V is TRBV7-9, with TRBD1 matching over 8 bases. The CDR3 totals 15 residues. Germline trimming cut 3 bases from V and 4 bases from J; bases unmatched to any gene: 5. In germline, CDR1 is SEHNR, CDR2 FQNEAQ (reference sequence). The CDR3 nucleotides read TGTGCCAGCAGCTTGACGACAGGGGTGGGAAACACCATATATTTT. It specifies CASSLTTGVGNTIYF.

The V call is TRBV10-3, the J call TRBJ2-7; 7 bases are shared with TRBD1. This CDR3 has 17 residues. V shed 6 bases, J shed 0 bases, and the junction held 14 bases outside the gene matches. Germline V gene lookup returns CDR1 ENHRY and CDR2 SYGVKD. CDR3: CAIRRATGEKSSYEQYF. For the CDR3, the DNA is TGTGCCATCAGGAGAGCAACAGGGGAAAAAAGCTCCTACGAGCAGTACTTC.

The chain is built from TRBV25-1 and TRBJ1-4, with D unresolved. The CDR3 extends over 15 amino acids. Germline values: CDR1 MGHDK, CDR2 SYGVNS. Trimming removed 6 bases from V and 4 bases from J, with 15 bases in between. The CDR3 region is CASSKQVGFNEKLFF. The CDR3 region has the DNA TGTGCCAGCAGCAAACAAGTAGGGTTTAATGAAAAACTGTTTTTT.

The gene calls are TRBV6-5 and TRBJ1-5; 7 bases align to TRBD1. The germline V gene has CDR1 MNHEY and CDR2 SVGAGI. Unmatched junction bases numbered 4, after V lost 6 bases and J lost 5 bases. The CDR3 length is 13 residues. CDR3 protein: CASSVGGDQPQHF. For the CDR3, the DNA is TGTGCCAGCAGCGTAGGGGGCGATCAGCCCCAGCATTTT.

This chain uses TRBV5-4 with TRBJ2-1; D possibly uses TRBD1 or TRBD2 (5 bases each). The CDR3 covers 15 residues. Germline loops: CDR1 SGHNT, CDR2 YYREEE (reference sequence). V gave up 0 bases and J gave up 7 bases, with 14 bases separating them. DNA of the CDR3: TGTGCCAGCAGCTTGGCCGGGAACAAGGGGAATGAGCAGTTCTTC. This codes for CASSLAGNKGNEQFF.

The chain recombines TRBV28 with TRBJ2-7, with 12 positions matching TRBD1. The CDR3 is 15 residues long. V gave up 5 bases and J gave up 5 bases; unmatched junction bases: 7. CDR1 is MDHEN, CDR2 SYDVKM, per germline. The CDR3 protein is CASSNRDRGHDEQYF. The DNA for the CDR3 is TGTGCCAGCAGTAACCGGGACAGGGGGCACGACGAGCAGTACTTC.

V and J are TRBV28 and TRBJ1-5; 10 nucleotides agree with TRBD1. The CDR3 is 16 residues long. Germline trimming cut 4 bases from V and 7 bases from J; bases unmatched to any gene: 10. CDR1 MDHEN and CDR2 SYDVKM come from the germline V gene. CDR3 sequence (DNA): TGTGCCAGCAGTTCCCCATCGGGGACAGGGGTGCAGCCCCAGCATTTT. Its protein is CASSSPSGTGVQPQHF.

V is TRBV10-1 and J is TRBJ2-5; no reliable D call. Trimming pared 3 bases from V and 2 bases from J, leaving 7 bases between. Germline CDR1 WNHNN, CDR2 SYGVQD (reference sequence). The CDR3 runs 13 residues. The CDR3 nucleotides read TGCGCCAGCAGTGATGGCGTTCAAGAGACCCAGTACTTC. Protein sequence: CASSDGVQETQYF.

In this sample, this clone turned up a few times. The chain joins TRBV30 to TRBJ1-2; no clear D. The CDR3 runs to 12 residues. With 3 bases removed from V and 1 base from J, the gap between germline ends came to 6 bases. Germline CDR1 is GTSNPN and CDR2 is SVGIG (reference sequence). CDR3 in DNA: TGTGCCTGGAGCCGATTTAACTATGGCTACACCTTC. Amino acids: CAWSRFNYGYTF.

The chain combines TRBV5-4 with TRBJ2-7; 11 nucleotides match TRBD2. The germline CDR1 and CDR2 sequences are SGHNT and YYREEE (reference sequence). With V trimmed by 4 bases and J by 0 bases, 15 bases remained unmatched. The CDR3 contains 19 residues. The CDR3 DNA reads TGTGCCAGCAGCACCACTCTAGCGGGAGGAATACGATACTCCTACGAGCAGTACTTC. Protein product: CASSTTLAGGIRYSYEQYF.

The rearrangement uses TRBV10-3 and TRBJ2-1, with 10 bases lining up with TRBD1. The junction had 5 bases not matched to a gene; V was cut back by 4 bases and J by 2 bases. Germline CDR1 ENHRY, CDR2 SYGVKD. The CDR3 sequence is 16 residues long. The CDR3 nucleotides are TGTGCCATCAGTGTTTGGGACAGGGGACCCTACAATGAGCAGTTCTTC. This encodes CAISVWDRGPYNEQFF.

The chain is built from TRBV6-6 and TRBJ2-7; tentatively, D is TRBD2 (5 bases). Between the trimmed V and J ends, which lost 5 bases and 1 base, there was a span of 18 bases. There are 16 residues in the CDR3. Germline V gives CDR1 MNHNY, CDR2 SVGAGI (reference sequence). For the CDR3, the DNA is TGTGCCAGCAGTGTGGACTGGACCTTAAGGTCCTACGAGCAGTACTTC. Translating gives CASSVDWTLRSYEQYF.

J is TRBJ2-3 and V is TRBV21-1. TRBV21-1 constitutes a pseudogene. This CDR3 is 14 amino acids long. Here the CDR3 DNA reads TGTGCCAGCAGCCCTCGGAACAACACAGATACGCAGTATTTT. Residues: CASSPRNNTDTQYF.

This chain uses TRBV7-9 with TRBJ1-6; possible D gene TRBD1, 6 bases. The CDR3 spans 15 residues. V shed 0 bases and J shed 7 bases, with 10 bases lying between them. Germline V gene data show CDR1 as SEHNR and CDR2 as FQNEAQ (reference sequence). The DNA of the CDR3 is TGTGCCAGCAGCTTAGCGAACAGGGCGAATTCACCCCTCCACTTT. Translated, it gives CASSLANRANSPLHF.

This clone was detected a few times. The rearrangement uses TRBV4-1 and TRBJ1-5; D is possibly TRBD1 (6 bases). The CDR3 is made up of 17 amino acids. Trimming took off 2 bases at V and 1 base at J, with 15 bases between the two ends. CDR1 MGHRA and CDR2 YSYEKL come from the germline V gene. The CDR3 bases are TGCGCCAGCAGCCAACTTACAGGGATCGGGAGCAATCAGCCCCAGCATTTT. Amino acids: CASSQLTGIGSNQPQHF.

This clone showed up just once. Other DNA sequences in this specimen translate into the identical CDR3. The chain uses TRBV29-1 and TRBJ1-2; D ambiguous. V dropped 0 bases and J dropped 8 bases, with 4 bases sitting between them. This CDR3 spans 10 amino acids. CDR1 is SQVTM, CDR2 ANQGSEA, per germline. The CDR3: CSVEEGGYTF. The DNA of the CDR3 is TGCAGCGTTGAAGAGGGCGGCTACACCTTC.

The rearrangement uses TRBV9 and TRBJ2-1, with D maybe TRBD1 (6 bases). Germline V CDR1 and CDR2: SGDLS, YYNGEE. This CDR3 region has 15 residues. The V end was cut by 0 bases, the J end by 7 bases, with 14 bases between. CDR3 loop: CASSVALGTTNEQFF. The CDR3, as DNA: TGTGCCAGCAGCGTAGCGCTCGGGACAACTAATGAGCAGTTCTTC.

The gene calls are TRBV6-6 and TRBJ2-5; D ambiguous. Trimming took off 6 bases at V and 5 bases at J, with 10 bases between the two ends. The germline CDR1 and CDR2 sequences are MNHNY and SVGAGI (reference sequence). The CDR3 consists of 12 residues. CDR3 coding DNA: TGTGCCAGCAGAAAACCCGGTGAGACCCAGTACTTC. Residues: CASRKPGETQYF.